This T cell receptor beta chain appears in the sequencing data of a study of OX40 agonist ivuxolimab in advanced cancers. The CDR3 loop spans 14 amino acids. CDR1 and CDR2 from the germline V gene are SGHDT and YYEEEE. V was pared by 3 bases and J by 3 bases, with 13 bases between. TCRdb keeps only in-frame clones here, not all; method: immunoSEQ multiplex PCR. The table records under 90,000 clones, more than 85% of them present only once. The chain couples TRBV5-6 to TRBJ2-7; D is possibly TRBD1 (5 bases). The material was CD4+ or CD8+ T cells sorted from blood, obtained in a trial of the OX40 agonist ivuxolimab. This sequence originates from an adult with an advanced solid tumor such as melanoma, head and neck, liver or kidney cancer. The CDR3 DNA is TGTGCCAGCAGCTCCCCCGGGCAGGGCTACGAGCAGTACTTC. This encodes CASSSPGQGYEQYF.